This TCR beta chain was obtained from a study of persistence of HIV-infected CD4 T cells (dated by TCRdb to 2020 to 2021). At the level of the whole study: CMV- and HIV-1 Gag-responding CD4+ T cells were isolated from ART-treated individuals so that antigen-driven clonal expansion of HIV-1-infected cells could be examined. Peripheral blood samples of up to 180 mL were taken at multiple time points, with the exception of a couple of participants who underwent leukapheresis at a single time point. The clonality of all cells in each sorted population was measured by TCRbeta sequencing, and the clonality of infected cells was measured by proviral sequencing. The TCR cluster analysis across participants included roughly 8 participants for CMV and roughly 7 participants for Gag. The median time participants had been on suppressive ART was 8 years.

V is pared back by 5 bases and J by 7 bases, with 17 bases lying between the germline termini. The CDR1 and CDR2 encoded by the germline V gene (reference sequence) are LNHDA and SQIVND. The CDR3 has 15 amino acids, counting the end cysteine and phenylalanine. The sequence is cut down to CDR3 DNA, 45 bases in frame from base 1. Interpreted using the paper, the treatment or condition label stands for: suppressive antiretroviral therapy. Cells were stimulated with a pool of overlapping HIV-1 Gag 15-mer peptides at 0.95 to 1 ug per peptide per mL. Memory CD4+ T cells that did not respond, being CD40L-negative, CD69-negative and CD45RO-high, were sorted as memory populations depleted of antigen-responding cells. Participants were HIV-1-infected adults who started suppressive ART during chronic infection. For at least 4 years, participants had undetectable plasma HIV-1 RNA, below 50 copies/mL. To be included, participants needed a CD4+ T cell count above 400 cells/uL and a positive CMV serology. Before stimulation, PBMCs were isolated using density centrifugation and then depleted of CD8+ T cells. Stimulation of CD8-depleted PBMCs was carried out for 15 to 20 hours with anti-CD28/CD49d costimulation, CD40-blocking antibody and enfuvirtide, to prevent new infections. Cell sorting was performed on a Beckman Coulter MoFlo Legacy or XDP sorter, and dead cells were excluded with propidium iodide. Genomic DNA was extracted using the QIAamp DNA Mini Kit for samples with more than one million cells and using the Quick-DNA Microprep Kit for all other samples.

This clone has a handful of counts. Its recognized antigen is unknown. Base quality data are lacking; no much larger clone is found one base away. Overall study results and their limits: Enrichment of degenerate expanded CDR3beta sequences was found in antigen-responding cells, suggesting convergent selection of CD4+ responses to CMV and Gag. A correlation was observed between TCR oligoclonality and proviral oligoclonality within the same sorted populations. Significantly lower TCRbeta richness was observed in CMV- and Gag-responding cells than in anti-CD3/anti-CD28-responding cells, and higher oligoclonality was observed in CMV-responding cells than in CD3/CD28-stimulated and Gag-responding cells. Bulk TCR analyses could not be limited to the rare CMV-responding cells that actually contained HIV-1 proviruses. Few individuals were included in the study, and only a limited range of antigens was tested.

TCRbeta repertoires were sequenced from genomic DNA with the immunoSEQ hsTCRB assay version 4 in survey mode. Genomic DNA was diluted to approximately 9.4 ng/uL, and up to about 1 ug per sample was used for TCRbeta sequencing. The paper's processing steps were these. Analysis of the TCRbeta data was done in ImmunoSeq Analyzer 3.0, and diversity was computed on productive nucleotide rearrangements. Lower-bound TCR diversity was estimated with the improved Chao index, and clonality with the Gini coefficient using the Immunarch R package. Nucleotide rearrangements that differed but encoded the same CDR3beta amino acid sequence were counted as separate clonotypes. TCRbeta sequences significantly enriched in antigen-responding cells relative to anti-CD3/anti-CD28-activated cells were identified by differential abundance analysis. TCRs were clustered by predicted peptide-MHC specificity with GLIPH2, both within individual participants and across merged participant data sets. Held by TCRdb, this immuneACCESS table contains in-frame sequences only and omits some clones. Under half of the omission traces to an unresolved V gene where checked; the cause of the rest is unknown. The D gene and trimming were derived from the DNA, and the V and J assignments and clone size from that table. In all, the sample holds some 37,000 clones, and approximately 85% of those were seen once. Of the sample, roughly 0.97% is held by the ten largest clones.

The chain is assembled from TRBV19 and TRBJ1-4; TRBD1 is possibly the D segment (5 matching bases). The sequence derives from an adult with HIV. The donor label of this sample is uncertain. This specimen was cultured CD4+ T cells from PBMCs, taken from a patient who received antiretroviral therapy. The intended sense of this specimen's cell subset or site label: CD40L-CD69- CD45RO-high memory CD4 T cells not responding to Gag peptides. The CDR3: CASSSGSGWGEKLFF. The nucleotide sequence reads TGTGCCAGTAGTTCAGGGAGCGGTTGGGGTGAAAAACTGTTTTTT.